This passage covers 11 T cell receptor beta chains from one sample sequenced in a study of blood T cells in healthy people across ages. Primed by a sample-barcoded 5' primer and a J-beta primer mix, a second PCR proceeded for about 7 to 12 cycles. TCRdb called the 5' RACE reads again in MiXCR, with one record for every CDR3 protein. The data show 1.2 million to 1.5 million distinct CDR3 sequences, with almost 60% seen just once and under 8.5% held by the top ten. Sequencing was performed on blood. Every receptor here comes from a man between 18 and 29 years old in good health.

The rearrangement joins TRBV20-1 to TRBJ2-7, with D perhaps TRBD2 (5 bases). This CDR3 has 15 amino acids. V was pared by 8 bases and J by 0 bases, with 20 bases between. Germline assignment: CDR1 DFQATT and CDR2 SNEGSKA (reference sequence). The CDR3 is CSTPRLDLSSYEQYF. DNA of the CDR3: TGCAGTACTCCCCGGCTGGACTTGAGCTCCTACGAGCAGTACTTC.

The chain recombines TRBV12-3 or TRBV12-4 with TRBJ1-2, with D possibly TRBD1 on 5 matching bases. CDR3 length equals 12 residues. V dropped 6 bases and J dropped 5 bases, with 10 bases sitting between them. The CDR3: CASRGVQYGYTF. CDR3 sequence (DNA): TGTGCCAGCAGAGGGGTTCAATATGGCTACACCTTC.

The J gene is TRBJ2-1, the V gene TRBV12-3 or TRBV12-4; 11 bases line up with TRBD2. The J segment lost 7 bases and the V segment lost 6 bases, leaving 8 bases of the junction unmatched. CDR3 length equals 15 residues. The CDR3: CASSPTSGRWNEQFF. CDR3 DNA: TGTGCCAGCAGCCCTACTAGCGGGAGATGGAATGAGCAGTTCTTC.

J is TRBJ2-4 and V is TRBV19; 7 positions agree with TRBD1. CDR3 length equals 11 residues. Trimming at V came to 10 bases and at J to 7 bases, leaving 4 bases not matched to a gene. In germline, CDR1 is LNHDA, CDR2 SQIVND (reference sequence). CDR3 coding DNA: TGTGCCATTAAGACAGGGAACATTCAGTACTTC. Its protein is CAIKTGNIQYF.

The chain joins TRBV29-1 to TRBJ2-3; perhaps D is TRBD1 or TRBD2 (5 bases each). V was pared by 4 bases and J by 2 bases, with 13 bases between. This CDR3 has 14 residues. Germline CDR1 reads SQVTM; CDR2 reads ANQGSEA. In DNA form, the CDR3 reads TGCAGCGTTGGAGGGGTACTCCTCACAGATACGCAGTATTTT. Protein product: CSVGGVLLTDTQYF.

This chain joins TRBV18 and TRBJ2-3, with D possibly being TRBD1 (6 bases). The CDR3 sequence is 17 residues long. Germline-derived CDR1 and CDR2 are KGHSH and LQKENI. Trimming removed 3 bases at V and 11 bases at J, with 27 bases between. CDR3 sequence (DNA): TGTGCCAGCTCACCGCTTGTTTTGGACAGTCCCTCCTGGGTGCAGTATTTT. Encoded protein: CASSPLVLDSPSWVQYF.

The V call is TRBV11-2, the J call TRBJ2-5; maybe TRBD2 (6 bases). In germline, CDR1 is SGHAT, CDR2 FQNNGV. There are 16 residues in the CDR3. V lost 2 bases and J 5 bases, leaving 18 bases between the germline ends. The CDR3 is CASSLYLRDLGETQYF. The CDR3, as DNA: TGTGCCAGCAGCTTATACCTCAGGGACTTGGGCGAGACCCAGTACTTC.

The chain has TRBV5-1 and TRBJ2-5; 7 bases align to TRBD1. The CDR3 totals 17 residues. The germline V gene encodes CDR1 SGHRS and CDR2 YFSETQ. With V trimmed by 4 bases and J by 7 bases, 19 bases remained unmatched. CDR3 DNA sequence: TGCGCCAGCAGCGTGTTCGACAGGGCCCCCGGTAAAGTGACCCAGTACTTC. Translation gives CASSVFDRAPGKVTQYF.

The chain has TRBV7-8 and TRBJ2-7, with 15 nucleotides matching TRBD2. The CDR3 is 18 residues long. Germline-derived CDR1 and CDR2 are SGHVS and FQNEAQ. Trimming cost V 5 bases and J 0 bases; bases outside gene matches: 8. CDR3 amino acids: CASSAGTSGRPPSYEQYF. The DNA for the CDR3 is TGTGCCAGCAGCGCCGGGACTAGCGGGAGGCCCCCCTCCTACGAGCAGTACTTC.

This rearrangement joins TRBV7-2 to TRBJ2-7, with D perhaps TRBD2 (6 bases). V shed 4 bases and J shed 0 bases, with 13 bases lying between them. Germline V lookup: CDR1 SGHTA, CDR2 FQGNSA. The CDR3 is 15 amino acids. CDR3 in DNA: TGTGCCAGCAGCTATTGGGGGGAATTCTCCTACGAGCAGTACTTC. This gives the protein CASSYWGEFSYEQYF.

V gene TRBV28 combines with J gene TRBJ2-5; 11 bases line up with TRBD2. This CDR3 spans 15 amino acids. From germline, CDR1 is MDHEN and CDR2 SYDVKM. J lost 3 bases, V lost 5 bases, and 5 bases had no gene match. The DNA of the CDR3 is TGTGCCAGCAGTCTGACTAGCGGGGCAGAAGAGACCCAGTACTTC. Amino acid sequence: CASSLTSGAEETQYF.